Presented here are 12 T cell receptor beta chains from one specimen sequenced in a study of T cell clonality in common variable immunodeficiency (dated by TCRdb to the mid-2010s). Libraries were constructed by the immunoSEQ multiplex PCR assay. What TCRdb holds here is the immuneACCESS table cut down to in-frame rearrangements. Part of the clones is not present; checked against another copy, under half of the missing clones reflect an unresolved V gene, and the others are unexplained. Listed for this sample are 50,000 to 60,000 clones, none observed only a single time. The ten top clones hold roughly 0.84% of the sample. Sequencing was performed on peripheral blood mononuclear cells. These receptors all come from a person between 18 and 75 years old in good health.

This clone was found many times. The CDR3 extends 3 residues past the end of the read, so its final part is completed from the germline J gene. The chain couples TRBV12-3 or TRBV12-4 to TRBJ2-7; maybe TRBD1 (5 bases). CDR3 size: 13 residues. The germline V and J ends were trimmed by 6 bases and 3 bases, with 12 bases remaining between them. The CDR3 spells CASRATDYYEQYF. The part of the CDR3 DNA that was read is TGTGCCAGCAGGGCGACAGATTACTACGAG.

This clone was detected many times. The junction does not match germline at one end; this may be a read error. Coverage ceases 3 residues before the CDR3 finishes, and the germline J gene fills in the end. The chain combines TRBV4-2 with TRBJ2-6; D call uncertain. Per the germline V gene, CDR1 is LGHNA and CDR2 is YNFKEQ. The CDR3 covers 16 residues. The sequenced part of the CDR3 DNA is TGCGCCAGCAGCCAAGATCACAGCTCTGGGGCCAACGTC. It is translated as CASSQDHSSGANV. The full-length CDR3 reads as CASSQDHSSGANVLTF.

At least ten counts were recorded for this clone. With the read ending 3 residues before the CDR3 end, the germline J gene is used to fill in that end. This rearrangement joins TRBV18 to TRBJ2-3, with D perhaps TRBD1 (6 bases). CDR1 and CDR2 (germline): KGHSH, LQKENI. The ends were cut back, 5 bases at V and 0 bases at J, with 15 bases in the middle. The CDR3 sequence is 16 residues long. CDR3 in amino acids: CASSGSTGLSTDTQYF. CDR3 bases read: TGTGCCAGCTCAGGGTCGACAGGATTAAGCACAGATACG. The whole variable domain, filled in from reference TRBV18 and TRBJ2-3, reads NAGVMQNPRHLVRRRGQEARLRCSPMKGHSHVYWYRQLPEEGLKFMVYLQKENIIDESGMPKERFSAEFPKEGPSILRIQQVVRGDSAAYFCASSGSTGLSTDTQYFGPGTRLTVL.

There are many counts of this clone. The CDR3 end is not reached by the read, which stops 3 residues before it; the germline J gene fills it in. The V gene is TRBV5-4, the J gene TRBJ2-2; 8 positions agree with TRBD1. The CDR3 totals 14 residues. Germline V gene data show CDR1 as SGHNT and CDR2 as YYREEE (reference sequence). Here the CDR3 reads CASSAGQVNERLFF. Incomplete CDR3 DNA: TGTGCCAGCAGCGCGGGACAGGTTAATGAAAGG.

This clone was recorded at least ten times. Read coverage stops 3 residues before the CDR3 terminus; the germline J gene supplies the remainder. J is TRBJ2-7 and V is TRBV20-1; 13 bases are a match to TRBD2. The length of the CDR3 is 17 residues. After removal of 5 bases from V and 3 bases from J, the junction contained 13 bases not matched to a gene. The germline CDR1 and CDR2 sequences are DFQATT and SNEGSKA (reference sequence). CDR3 loop: CSAFGLAGVSQRYEQYF. The part of the CDR3 DNA that was read is TGCAGTGCTTTTGGACTAGCGGGAGTCAGTCAGCGCTACGAG.

This clone was seen only a few times. The missing CDR3 end, 3 residues past where the read stops, is filled in from the germline J gene. The chain couples TRBV2 to TRBJ2-7; no firm D call. CDR3 length: 12 residues. Trimming removed 4 bases from V and 3 bases from J, with 7 bases in between. Germline CDR1 SNHLY, CDR2 FYNNEI. CDR3 sequence reads: CASSVRGYEQYF. The DNA read from the CDR3 is TGTGCCAGCAGTGTCCGAGGCTACGAG.

This clone has ten or more counts. Read coverage stops 3 residues before the CDR3 terminus; the germline J gene supplies the remainder. J is TRBJ1-1 and V is TRBV29-1, with D tentatively TRBD1 (5 bases). CDR3 length: 13 amino acids. V was trimmed by 1 base and J by 2 bases, leaving 8 bases between them. Germline-derived CDR1 and CDR2 are SQVTM and ANQGSEA. CDR3 region: CSVEGQGNTEAFF. The CDR3 DNA, read in part, is TGCAGCGTTGAAGGCCAGGGCAACACTGAA.

This clone was seen many times. The read ends 3 residues early relative to the CDR3; the germline J gene fills the gap. J is TRBJ1-1 and V is TRBV20-1; TRBD1 might be the D (5 bases). Germline V CDR1 and CDR2: DFQATT, SNEGSKA (reference sequence). This CDR3 is 12 amino acids long. Trimming took off 0 bases at V and 7 bases at J, with 9 bases between the two ends. Here the CDR3 reads CSAREGLDEAFF. The CDR3 bases that were read are TGCAGTGCTAGAGAGGGACTTGATGAA.

This clone was observed at least ten times. The CDR3 here is CSAREGGLSEQFF. Partial CDR3 DNA: TGCAGTGCTAGAGAGGGGGGACTGTCTGAG. The chain recombines TRBV20-1 with TRBJ2-1, with a tentative D call TRBD2 (6 bases). The CDR3 end is not reached by the read, which stops 3 residues before it; the germline J gene fills it in. Trimming took 0 bases from V and 9 from J, leaving 12 bases between them. The CDR3 runs 13 residues. CDR1 and CDR2 (germline): DFQATT, SNEGSKA (reference sequence).

In its sample, this clone was seen many times. With the read ending 3 residues before the CDR3 end, the germline J gene is used to fill in that end. This chain links TRBV6-2 or TRBV6-3 with TRBJ1-2, with no clear D. Trimming took 8 bases from V and 4 from J, leaving 11 bases between them. The length of the CDR3 is 12 residues. Germline CDR1 is MNHEY and CDR2 is SVGEGT. The CDR3 here is CASAVGGYGYTF. Partial CDR3 DNA: TGTGCCAGCGCGGTAGGAGGCTATGGC.

This clone was recorded many times. Read sequence stops 3 residues before the CDR3 end, and the germline J gene provides the missing end. The chain joins TRBV28 to TRBJ1-1, with a possible D match to TRBD1 (5 bases). V lost 5 bases to trimming and J lost 5 bases, with 9 bases between them. Per the germline V gene, CDR1 is MDHEN and CDR2 is SYDVKM. This CDR3 has 12 amino acids. The CDR3 reads CASSDSLTEAFF. The sequenced CDR3 bases are TGTGCCAGCAGTGACAGTTTGACTGAA.

This clone was picked up many times. Partial CDR3 DNA: TGTGCCAGTAGCCGTCCTCCGGGGCAGCCC. It encodes CASSRPPGQP. The whole CDR3 reads CASSRPPGQPQHF. The rearrangement uses TRBV19 and TRBJ1-5; D not certain. The CDR3 goes on 3 residues after the read ends, and that part is filled in from the germline J gene. Per germline, CDR1 LNHDA and CDR2 SQIVND (reference sequence). Trimming removed 6 bases at V and 7 bases at J, with 13 bases between. The length of the CDR3 is 13 residues.